Here is one T cell receptor beta chain with its context. Antigen specificity is unknown. The primer mix had 60 Vbeta and 13 Jbeta primers. TCRdb keeps only in-frame clones here, not all; method: immunoSEQ multiplex PCR. The data contain some 110,000 clones, around 65% of them seen just once; the ten biggest clones take up about 1.6%. The donors, nominally healthy at sampling, likely had unrecorded immune exposures. These data belong to a study of cytomegalovirus exposure and HLA in healthy donors. Study-level points and caveats: Several of the most significant clusters appeared, in a later analysis, to be linked to common viral pathogens.

The sequenced sample consisted of PBMCs. The clonotype comes from a man younger than 35 in good health and CMV-seronegative.

The CDR3 is CASSYPGHYNEQFF. CDR3 in DNA: TGTGCCAGCAGCTACCCCGGACACTACAATGAGCAGTTCTTC. The genes are TRBV11-3 and TRBJ2-1, with a possible D match to TRBD1 (5 bases). Trimming pared 4 bases from V and 3 bases from J, leaving 10 bases between. Germline loops: CDR1 SGHNT, CDR2 YENEEA. This CDR3 comprises 14 residues.